The 29 T cell receptor beta chains listed next were all sequenced from one sample in a study of naive and memory T cell subsets. Findings and limits, study-wide: Especially in CD8 cells, naive repertoires contained a few larger clonotypes, possibly CD45RA-re-expressing memory cells.

These receptors' antigens are unknown. Both TRBC1 and TRBC2 were covered by a beta constant-region primer of two equimolar oligonucleotides. Ligated cDNA was amplified by four rounds of PCR with nested alpha and beta constant-region primers and SP2. Via MiXCR, TCRdb re-called the UMI-ligation and nested PCR reads, giving one row per CDR3 protein. The sample has 140,000 to 150,000 distinct CDR3 sequences, approximately 22% seen once. The sample consisted of naive CD4+ T cells from blood. The receptor set was obtained from a human donor in good health.

This clonotype has a handful of counts. This rearrangement joins TRBV29-1 to TRBJ2-7; 9 bases are a match to TRBD1. V shed 6 bases, J shed 9 bases, and the junction held 12 bases outside the gene matches. Germline CDR1 and CDR2: SQVTM and ANQGSEA. This CDR3 is built from 13 residues. The DNA of the CDR3 is TGCAGCGTGCCGCGGACAGGGGTCTTGGGGCAGTACTTC. Amino acids: CSVPRTGVLGQYF.

The V and J genes are TRBV29-1 and TRBJ2-5; 12 positions match TRBD2. The V gene end was trimmed by 6 bases and the J gene end by 0 bases; junction bases not matched to a gene: 2. CDR3 size: 14 residues. Germline assignment: CDR1 SQVTM and CDR2 ANQGSEA. This CDR3 reads CSVGTSGYQETQYF. The CDR3 DNA is TGCAGCGTGGGGACTAGCGGGTACCAAGAGACCCAGTACTTC.

In the case of this clonotype: A much larger clone differs from this one at a single base, so this may be a read error. The chain is built from TRBV7-6 and TRBJ2-1; D might be TRBD1 or TRBD2, each matching 5 bases. CDR3 length: 14 amino acids. CDR1 is SGHVS and CDR2 is FNYEAQ in the germline V gene. CDR3 in amino acids: CVSSLGRNYNEQFF. CDR3 coding DNA: TGTGTCAGCAGCCTGGGACGGAACTACAATGAGCAGTTCTTC.

The chain recombines TRBV7-9 with TRBJ1-4; D might be TRBD1 (5 bases). Looked up from germline, CDR1 is SEHNR and CDR2 is FQNEAQ (reference sequence). Trimming took off 5 bases at V and 5 bases at J, with 15 bases between the two ends. The CDR3 totals 15 residues. CDR3 coding DNA: TGTGCCAGCAGCCGTCTAGGGACGGTGAATGAAAAACTGTTTTTT. Translating gives CASSRLGTVNEKLFF.

The sample holds many counts of this clonotype. The rearrangement links TRBV29-1 to TRBJ1-1, with 9 bases that match TRBD1. V gave up 5 bases and J gave up 3 bases; unmatched junction bases: 4. In germline, CDR1 is SQVTM, CDR2 ANQGSEA. This CDR3 contains 13 residues. CDR3 in amino acids: CSVPGQGYTEAFF. The CDR3 nucleotides read TGCAGCGTTCCGGGACAGGGTTACACTGAAGCTTTCTTT. Variable domain in full (rest from reference TRBV29-1 and TRBJ1-1): SAVISQKPSRDICQRGTSLTIQCQVDSQVTMMFWYRQQPGQSLTLIATANQGSEATYESGFVIDKFPISRPNLTFSTLTVSNMSPEDSSIYLCSVPGQGYTEAFFGQGTRLTVV.

This clonotype was counted a few times. The chain links TRBV12-3 or TRBV12-4 to TRBJ2-1; D is perhaps TRBD1 (5 bases). The CDR3 covers 14 residues. V lost 3 bases, J lost 15 bases, and 21 bases lay in between. CDR3: CASSFANSRAVRFF. CDR3 coding DNA: TGTGCCAGCAGTTTCGCCAATAGCAGGGCCGTTAGGTTCTTC.

The rearrangement joins TRBV4-1 to TRBJ2-7; 8 positions match TRBD2. With 0 bases clipped from V and 4 bases from J, the junction kept 11 bases outside the gene matches. The CDR3 totals 17 residues. Germline loops: CDR1 MGHRA, CDR2 YSYEKL. CDR3 bases: TGCGCCAGCAGCCAAGATCGTGGTAGCGGGAACAAGTACGAGCAGTACTTC. This translates into CASSQDRGSGNKYEQYF.

The V and J genes are TRBV18 and TRBJ2-2, with 7 bases lining up with TRBD1. The V and J ends lost 3 bases and 2 bases, in that order; junction bases with no gene match: 6. This CDR3 spans 16 amino acids. The germline V gene has CDR1 KGHSH and CDR2 LQKENI. CDR3 loop: CASSPKTGLNTGELFF. The CDR3 DNA sequence: TGTGCCAGCTCACCTAAGACAGGGTTAAACACCGGGGAGCTGTTTTTT.

This clonotype was detected only a few times. The chain uses TRBV28 and TRBJ2-7, with no clear D. Per germline, CDR1 MDHEN and CDR2 SYDVKM. Trimming cost V 5 bases and J 3 bases, with 14 bases left between them. The CDR3 contains 14 residues. The DNA for the CDR3 is TGTGCCAGCAGTCCTAGGGCGCCCTACTACGAGCAGTACTTC. It specifies CASSPRAPYYEQYF. The full variable domain, in which reference TRBV28 and TRBJ2-7 provide the parts outside the CDR3, is DVKVTQSSRYLVKRTGEKVFLECVQDMDHENMFWYRQDPGLGLRLIYFSYDVKMKEKGDIPEGYSVSREKKERFSLILESASTNQTSMYLCASSPRAPYYEQYFGPGTRLTVT.

The sample holds a few counts of this clonotype. The V gene is TRBV20-1, the J gene TRBJ2-7, with 7 bases identical to TRBD1. Germline lookup yields CDR1 DFQATT and CDR2 SNEGSKA (reference sequence). There are 14 residues in the CDR3. The V segment lost 5 bases and the J segment 3 bases; nucleotides outside the gene matches: 10. The CDR3 spells CSAAPGGALYEQYF. Here the CDR3 DNA reads TGCAGTGCTGCCCCAGGGGGTGCTCTCTACGAGCAGTACTTC.

Ten or more counts support this clonotype. The J gene is TRBJ2-1, the V gene TRBV28, with no clear D. With 5 bases removed from V and 4 bases from J, the gap between germline ends came to 15 bases. CDR1 is MDHEN and CDR2 is SYDVKM in the germline V gene. The CDR3 has 15 amino acids. CDR3 nucleotides: TGTGCCAGCAGTCCACCCCCGATCGGATACAATGAGCAGTTCTTC. This sequence encodes CASSPPPIGYNEQFF. The full variable domain, with the rest looked up from reference TRBV28 and TRBJ2-1, is DVKVTQSSRYLVKRTGEKVFLECVQDMDHENMFWYRQDPGLGLRLIYFSYDVKMKEKGDIPEGYSVSREKKERFSLILESASTNQTSMYLCASSPPPIGYNEQFFGPGTRLTVL.

V and J are TRBV30 and TRBJ1-2; D may be TRBD1 (5 bases). This CDR3 region has 14 residues. Germline lookup yields CDR1 GTSNPN and CDR2 SVGIG (reference sequence). Trimming removed 5 bases at V and 6 bases at J, with 19 bases between. The CDR3 region has the DNA TGTGCCTGGGGTCGGGCAGGGTTTTTCGATGGCTACACCTTC. Encoded protein: CAWGRAGFFDGYTF.

This clonotype was seen only a few times. The rearrangement uses TRBV28 and TRBJ2-7, with 7 nucleotides matching TRBD2. Losses at the gene ends were 3 bases for V and 9 bases for J; bases not matched to a gene: 11. The CDR3 is 14 residues long. Germline loops: CDR1 MDHEN, CDR2 SYDVKM. This chain's CDR3 is CASSLTGIAGLQYF. The CDR3 DNA sequence: TGTGCCAGCAGTTTGACGGGGATAGCGGGTTTGCAGTACTTC.

There are many counts of this clonotype. V and J are TRBV19 and TRBJ2-1, with unresolved D. The CDR3 is 12 residues long. CDR1 and CDR2 (germline): LNHDA, SQIVND (reference sequence). V was clipped by 5 bases and J by 4 bases, with 6 bases between them. The chain's CDR3 is CASSDRYNEQFF. The CDR3 bases are TGTGCCAGTAGTGACCGTTACAATGAGCAGTTCTTC. The whole variable domain, filled in from reference TRBV19 and TRBJ2-1, reads DGGITQSPKYLFRKEGQNVTLSCEQNLNHDAMYWYRQDPGQGLRLIYYSQIVNDFQKGDIAEGYSVSREKKESFPLTVTSAQKNPTAFYLCASSDRYNEQFFGPGTRLTVL.

This clonotype was seen ten or more times. The chain uses TRBV7-2 and TRBJ2-5, with D tentatively TRBD2 (6 bases). The CDR3 totals 13 residues. V lost 4 bases and J lost 7, with 13 bases in between. In germline, CDR1 is SGHTA, CDR2 FQGNSA. In DNA, the CDR3 is TGTGCCAGCAGCTCCCGGGACTCTGGGACCCAGTACTTC. The encoded protein is CASSSRDSGTQYF.

The chain recombines TRBV5-8 with TRBJ2-1, with TRBD1 as a possible D gene (5 bases). The CDR3 extends over 15 amino acids. Trimming cost V 7 bases and J 12 bases, with 26 bases left between them. Germline V gene sequence: CDR1 SGHTS, CDR2 YDEGEE. CDR3 nucleotide sequence: TGTGCCAGCCACCCCCAGGGAACCTACAATGATGTGCAGTTCTTC. It translates to CASHPQGTYNDVQFF.

The rearrangement joins TRBV15 to TRBJ1-1; no reliable D call. The CDR3 covers 14 residues. Germline V lookup: CDR1 LNHNV, CDR2 YYDKDF (reference sequence). V dropped 0 bases and J dropped 1 base, with 6 bases sitting between them. The DNA for the CDR3 is TGTGCCACCAGCAGAGATCGGGCGAACACTGAAGCTTTCTTT. Its protein is CATSRDRANTEAFF.

This clonotype has more than one count but fewer than ten. The chain has TRBV6-2 or TRBV6-3 and TRBJ2-2; 8 nucleotides line up with TRBD2. V dropped 7 bases and J dropped 5; count of bases not matched to a gene: 21. Germline V gene lookup returns CDR1 MNHEY and CDR2 SVGEGT. The CDR3 is made up of 19 amino acids. In DNA form, the CDR3 reads TGTGCCAGCACCGTATTGCTGGGACTAGGGGATGCGAGGACCGGGGAGCTGTTTTTT. This encodes CASTVLLGLGDARTGELFF.

The chain recombines TRBV2 with TRBJ1-2; D is ambiguous. This CDR3 has 12 amino acids. V was trimmed by 7 bases and J by 5 bases, leaving 11 bases between them. The germline gives CDR1 SNHLY, CDR2 FYNNEI. CDR3 sequence: CASTFPAYGYTF. The CDR3 DNA follows: TGTGCCAGCACGTTCCCCGCGTATGGCTACACCTTC. Using reference TRBV2 and TRBJ1-2 for the parts outside the CDR3, the full variable domain is EPEVTQTPSHQVTQMGQEVILRCVPISNHLYFYWYRQILGQKVEFLVSFYNNEISEKSEIFDDQFSVERPDGSNFTLKIRSTKLEDSAMYFCASTFPAYGYTFGSGTRLTVV.

The chain is built from TRBV5-5 and TRBJ2-7, with D unclear. Trimming removed 0 bases from V and 7 bases from J, with 8 bases in between. The germline V gene has CDR1 SGHKS and CDR2 YYEKEE (reference sequence). The CDR3 is 12 residues long. CDR3: CASSLGWSEQYF. CDR3 DNA: TGTGCCAGCAGCTTGGGATGGAGTGAGCAGTACTTC.

This chain links TRBV28 with TRBJ2-7; 13 nucleotides agree with TRBD2. Germline V lookup: CDR1 MDHEN, CDR2 SYDVKM. The V segment lost 5 bases and the J segment 7 bases; nucleotides outside the gene matches: 8. This CDR3 has 15 amino acids. Here the CDR3 reads CASSPGLAGALEQYF. The CDR3 DNA sequence: TGTGCCAGCAGTCCCGGACTAGCGGGAGCCCTGGAGCAGTACTTC.

The chain couples TRBV28 to TRBJ2-7; 14 bases fit TRBD2. The J segment lost 4 bases and the V segment lost 5 bases, leaving 7 bases of the junction unmatched. The CDR3 runs 16 residues. The V gene's germline CDR1 is MDHEN and CDR2 SYDVKM. CDR3 nucleotide sequence: TGTGCCAGCAGTCCCGGGACTAGCGGGAGTCCGTACGAGCAGTACTTC. The encoded protein is CASSPGTSGSPYEQYF.

This clonotype was seen more than once but under ten times. The chain combines TRBV20-1 with TRBJ2-3; D is tentatively TRBD1 or TRBD2 (5 bases each). This CDR3 comprises 17 residues. Germline V gene lookup returns CDR1 DFQATT and CDR2 SNEGSKA (reference sequence). V was trimmed by 3 bases and J by 2 bases, leaving 21 bases between them. The CDR3 protein is CSASPPRFGTHTDTQYF. CDR3 nucleotide sequence: TGCAGTGCTAGTCCGCCTCGATTCGGGACCCACACAGATACGCAGTATTTT.

The chain has TRBV20-1 and TRBJ1-5; TRBD1 matches 8 bases. Looked up from germline, CDR1 is DFQATT and CDR2 is SNEGSKA (reference sequence). Trimming removed 6 bases from V and 0 bases from J; junction bases left unmatched: 4. The CDR3 has 14 amino acids. CDR3 DNA sequence: TGCAGTGCCGTGGACAGGGCTAGCAATCAGCCCCAGCATTTT. This sequence encodes CSAVDRASNQPQHF.

V usage is TRBV19 and J usage is TRBJ1-2; no reliable D call. The CDR3 runs 11 residues. V lost 5 bases, J lost 3 bases, and 4 bases lay in between. CDR1 is LNHDA, CDR2 SQIVND, per germline (reference sequence). The CDR3 bases are TGTGCCAGTAGTGGGTACTATGGCTACACCTTC. Protein: CASSGYYGYTF.

This clonotype was found a few times. The chain carries TRBV7-8 and TRBJ2-1; perhaps D is TRBD1 or TRBD2 (7 bases each). The CDR3 is 15 amino acids. Looked up from germline, CDR1 is SGHVS and CDR2 is FQNEAQ. V lost 4 bases to trimming and J lost 4 bases, with 14 bases between them. The CDR3 DNA follows: TGTGCCAGCAGCTATATCAGGGGGGGGTACAATGAGCAGTTCTTC. Its protein is CASSYIRGGYNEQFF. Drawing the rest from reference TRBV7-8 and TRBJ2-1, the complete variable domain is GAGVSQSPRYKVAKRGQDVALRCDPISGHVSLFWYQQALGQGPEFLTYFQNEAQLDKSGLPSDRFFAERPEGSVSTLKIQRTQQEDSAVYLCASSYIRGGYNEQFFGPGTRLTVL.

In its sample, this clonotype was seen a few times. This chain uses TRBV12-3 or TRBV12-4 with TRBJ2-7; 9 bases are a match to TRBD1. The length of the CDR3 is 15 residues. The junction had 4 bases not matched to a gene; V was cut back by 3 bases and J by 1 base. The CDR3 DNA is TGTGCCAGCAGTTTGGGACAGGGAGCGTCCTACGAGCAGTACTTC. Translated, it gives CASSLGQGASYEQYF.

This clonotype was found a few times. This chain connects TRBV28 to TRBJ1-5, with 11 positions matching TRBD1. Losses at the gene ends were 3 bases for V and 2 bases for J; bases not matched to a gene: 6. Looked up from germline, CDR1 is MDHEN and CDR2 is SYDVKM. This CDR3 has 17 residues. CDR3 amino acids: CASSFAGQGARNQPQHF. The CDR3 DNA follows: TGTGCCAGCAGTTTTGCAGGACAGGGGGCTCGCAATCAGCCCCAGCATTTT.

On this clonotype itself: A much more abundant neighbour one base away suggests this may be a read error. This chain connects TRBV20-1 to TRBJ1-1, with unresolved D. Per germline, CDR1 DFQATT and CDR2 SNEGSKA (reference sequence). Trimming removed 0 bases at V and 1 base at J, with 3 bases between. CDR3 length equals 12 residues. CDR3 in amino acids: CSARDRNTEAFF. As DNA, the CDR3 is TGCAGTGCTAGAGATCGGAACACTGAAGCTTTCTTT.